This TCR beta chain was captured in a study of shared clonotypes between healthy human individuals. Data came from immunoSEQ multiplex PCR; TCRdb stores just in-frame clones and leaves some out. Of 1.6 million or so clones in the sample, roughly 96% were seen once. This clonotype was obtained from a man aged 25-45 years in good health. Material for sequencing was naive CD4+ T cells sorted from blood. The sample's subset: CD45RA+ positively selected.

The CDR3 DNA reads TGTGCCAGCAGTGGACTAGCGGGATACAATGAGCAGTTCTTC. Encoded protein: CASSGLAGYNEQFF. The V call is TRBV13, the J call TRBJ2-1; 12 bases line up with TRBD2. This CDR3 has 14 amino acids. CDR1 PRHDT and CDR2 FYEKMQ come from the germline V gene (reference sequence). The J segment lost 4 bases and the V segment lost 6 bases, leaving 1 base of the junction unmatched.